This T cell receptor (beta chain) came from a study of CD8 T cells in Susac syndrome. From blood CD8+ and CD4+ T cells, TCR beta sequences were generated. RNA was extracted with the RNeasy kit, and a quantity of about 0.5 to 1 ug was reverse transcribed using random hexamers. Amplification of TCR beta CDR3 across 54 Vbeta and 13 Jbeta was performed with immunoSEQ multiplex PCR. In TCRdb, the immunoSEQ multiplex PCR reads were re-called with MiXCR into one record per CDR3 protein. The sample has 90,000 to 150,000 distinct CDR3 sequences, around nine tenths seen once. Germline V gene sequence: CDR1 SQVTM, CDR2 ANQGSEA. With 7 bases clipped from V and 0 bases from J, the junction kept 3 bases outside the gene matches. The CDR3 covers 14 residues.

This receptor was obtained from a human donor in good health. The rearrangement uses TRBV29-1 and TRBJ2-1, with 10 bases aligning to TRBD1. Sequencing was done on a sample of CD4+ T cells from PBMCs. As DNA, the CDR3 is TGCAGCGGGGACAGGGGAAGCTCCTACAATGAGCAGTTCTTC. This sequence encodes CSGDRGSSYNEQFF.